The entry below gives a single T cell receptor (beta chain) sequence along with its context. In the original processing: Counts of nucleated cells, estimated from reference gene primer amplification, were obtained. The protocol was immunoSEQ multiplex PCR, while the TCRdb copy is restricted to in-frame clones and leaves out a portion. V and J calls and clone size come straight from that table; D and trimming were deduced from the DNA. This sample has about 190,000 clones; around 86% occur once, and the top ten carry under 30%. The CDR3 runs 16 residues. CDR1 SGHTA and CDR2 FQGNSA come from the germline V gene. J gave up 3 bases and V 5 bases, and 7 bases lay outside the gene matches. Self-reported history from a screening survey and questionnaire set each donor's cohort. The data were obtained in a study of blood T cell repertoires in COVID-19. The overall study: Recovered participants had two consecutive negative NP/OP PCR tests, healthcare professional clearance, or symptom resolution. PBMCs, B-cell-depleted T cells, or T cells were the source of the cDNA or gDNA that made up the material.

The sample comprised PBMCs or T cells enriched from blood (not recorded which). The TCR sequence derives from a middle-aged woman in a cohort exposed to, infected with or recovered from COVID-19 (not recorded which). This rearrangement joins TRBV7-2 to TRBJ2-3; 11 bases map to TRBD2. In DNA, the CDR3 is TGTGCCAGCAGCCCCCGGGCTAGCGGGAGGACAGATACGCAGTATTTT. Its translation: CASSPRASGRTDTQYF.